This record looks at one TCR beta chain sequence and its context. This table comes from immunoSEQ multiplex PCR, and its TCRdb copy is limited to in-frame clones, with some not included. The sample yields under 2,500 clones, approximately 94% seen once. This sample was taken from a study of tumor T cells in aggressive B-cell lymphoma. J lost 4 bases, V lost 5 bases, and 13 bases had no gene match. There are 18 residues in the CDR3. Germline lookup yields CDR1 SGHVS and CDR2 FQNEAQ. The rearrangement uses TRBV7-8 and TRBJ2-1, with TRBD2 matching 11 bases. This TCR came from an adult with diffuse large B cell lymphoma. Sample: tumor tissue. CDR3 sequence: CASSPRRPLAGDYNEQFF. The CDR3 region has the DNA TGTGCCAGCAGCCCTCGTCGACCACTAGCGGGGGATTACAATGAGCAGTTCTTC.